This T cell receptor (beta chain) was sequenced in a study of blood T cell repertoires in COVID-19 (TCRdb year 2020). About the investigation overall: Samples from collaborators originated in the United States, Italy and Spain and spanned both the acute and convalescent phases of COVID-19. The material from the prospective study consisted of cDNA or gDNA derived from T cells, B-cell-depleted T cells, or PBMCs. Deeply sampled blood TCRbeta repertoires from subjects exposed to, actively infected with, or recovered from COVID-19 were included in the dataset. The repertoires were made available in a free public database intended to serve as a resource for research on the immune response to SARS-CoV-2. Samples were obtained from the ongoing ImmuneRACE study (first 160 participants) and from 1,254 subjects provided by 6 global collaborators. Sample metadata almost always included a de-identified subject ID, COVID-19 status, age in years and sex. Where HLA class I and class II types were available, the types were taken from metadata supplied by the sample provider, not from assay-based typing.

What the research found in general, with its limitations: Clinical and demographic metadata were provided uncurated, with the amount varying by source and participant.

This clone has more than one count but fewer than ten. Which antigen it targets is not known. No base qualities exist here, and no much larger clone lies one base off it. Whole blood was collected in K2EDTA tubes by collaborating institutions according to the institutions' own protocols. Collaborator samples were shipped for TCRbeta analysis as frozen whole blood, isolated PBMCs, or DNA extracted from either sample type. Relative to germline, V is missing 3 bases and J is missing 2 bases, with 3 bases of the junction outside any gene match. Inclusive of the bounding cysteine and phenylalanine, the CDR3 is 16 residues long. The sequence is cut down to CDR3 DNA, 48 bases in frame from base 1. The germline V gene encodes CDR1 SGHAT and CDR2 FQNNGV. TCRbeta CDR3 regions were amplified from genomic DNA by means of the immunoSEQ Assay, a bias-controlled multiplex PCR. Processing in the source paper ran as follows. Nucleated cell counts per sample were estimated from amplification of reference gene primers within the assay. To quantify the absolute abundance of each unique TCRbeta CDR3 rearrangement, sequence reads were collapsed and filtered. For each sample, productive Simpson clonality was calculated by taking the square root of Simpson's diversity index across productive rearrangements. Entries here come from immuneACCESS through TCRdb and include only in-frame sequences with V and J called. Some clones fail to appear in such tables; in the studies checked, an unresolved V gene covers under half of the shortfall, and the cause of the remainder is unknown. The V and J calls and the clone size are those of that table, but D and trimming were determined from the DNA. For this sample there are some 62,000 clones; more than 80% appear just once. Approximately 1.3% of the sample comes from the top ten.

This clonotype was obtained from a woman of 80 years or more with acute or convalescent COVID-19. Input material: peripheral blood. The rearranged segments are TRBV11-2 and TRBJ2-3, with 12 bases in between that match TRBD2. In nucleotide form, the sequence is TGTGCCAGCAGCTTCCTAGCGGGAGGGCCCACAGATACGCAGTATTTT. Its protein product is CASSFLAGGPTDTQYF.